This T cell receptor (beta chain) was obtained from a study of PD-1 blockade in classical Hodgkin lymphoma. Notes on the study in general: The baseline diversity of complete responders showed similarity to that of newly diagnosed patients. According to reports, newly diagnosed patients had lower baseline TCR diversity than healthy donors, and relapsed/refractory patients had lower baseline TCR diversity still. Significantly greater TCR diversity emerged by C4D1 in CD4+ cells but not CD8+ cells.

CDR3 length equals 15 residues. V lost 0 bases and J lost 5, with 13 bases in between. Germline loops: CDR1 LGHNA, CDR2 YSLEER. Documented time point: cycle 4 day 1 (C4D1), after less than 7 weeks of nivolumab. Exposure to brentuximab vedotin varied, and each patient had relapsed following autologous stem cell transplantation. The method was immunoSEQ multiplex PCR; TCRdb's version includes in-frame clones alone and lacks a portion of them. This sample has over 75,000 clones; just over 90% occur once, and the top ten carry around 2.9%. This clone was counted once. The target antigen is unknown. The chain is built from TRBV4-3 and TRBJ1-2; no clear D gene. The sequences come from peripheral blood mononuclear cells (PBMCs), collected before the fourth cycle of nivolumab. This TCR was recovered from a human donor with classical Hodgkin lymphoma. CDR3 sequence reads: CASSQDLAEPYGYTF. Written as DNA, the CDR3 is TGCGCCAGCAGCCAAGATCTGGCAGAGCCTTATGGCTACACCTTC.